The 13 T cell receptor beta chains below come from one sample, sequenced in a study of OX40 agonist ivuxolimab in advanced cancers. Method: immunoSEQ multiplex PCR; TCRdb's copy keeps in-frame clones and lacks some. The data contain approximately 82,000 clones, around 88% of them singletons. Sample: CD4+ or CD8+ T cells sorted from blood, taken in a trial of the OX40 agonist ivuxolimab. All receptors derive from an adult with an advanced solid tumor such as melanoma, head and neck, liver or kidney cancer.

The V and J genes are TRBV7-3 and TRBJ2-3; D is perhaps TRBD2 (6 bases). V dropped 3 bases and J dropped 3 bases, with 10 bases sitting between them. Germline CDR1 and CDR2: SGHTA and FQGTGA. The CDR3 is 14 residues long. DNA for the CDR3: TGTGCCAGCAGCTTGTACGGGAGAACAGATACGCAGTATTTT. This gives the protein CASSLYGRTDTQYF.

The CDR3 region is CASSPRQGAEYEQYF. In DNA, the CDR3 is TGCGCCAGCAGCCCCCGACAGGGGGCTGAGTACGAGCAGTACTTC. The chain joins TRBV4-3 to TRBJ2-7; TRBD1 aligns across 10 bases. The CDR3 loop spans 15 amino acids. CDR1 is LGHNA and CDR2 is YSLEER in the germline V gene. J was trimmed by 4 bases and V by 4 bases; bases with no gene match: 7.

This clone was seen once. The chain combines TRBV6-1 with TRBJ1-5; D is possibly TRBD1 (5 bases). CDR1 is MNHNS and CDR2 is SASEGT in the germline V gene. CDR3 length: 14 residues. V lost 4 bases, J lost 7 bases, and 14 bases lay in between. CDR3 protein: CASSVRGEEQPQHF. In DNA form, the CDR3 reads TGTGCCAGCAGTGTCCGAGGGGAGGAGCAGCCCCAGCATTTT.

The rearrangement joins TRBV6-1 to TRBJ2-7; TRBD2 matches at 7 bases. CDR1 is MNHNS, CDR2 SASEGT, per germline. CDR3 length: 16 amino acids. V shed 3 bases and J 4 bases; nucleotides not matched to a gene: 12. Here the CDR3 DNA reads TGTGCCAGCAGTGAGGTCCCAAGCGGGGCATTATACGAGCAGTACTTC. As protein: CASSEVPSGALYEQYF.

This chain joins TRBV28 and TRBJ1-2; D remains ambiguous. There are 14 residues in the CDR3. CDR1 and CDR2 from the germline V gene are MDHEN and SYDVKM. With 7 bases removed from V and 2 bases from J, the gap between germline ends came to 14 bases. CDR3 sequence (DNA): TGTGCCAGCAAAATCGGGCCGGCAAACTATGGCTACACCTTC. It translates to CASKIGPANYGYTF.

This clone appeared a single time. CDR3 sequence reads: CASSRQAANTGELFF. Written as DNA, the CDR3 is TGCGCCAGCAGCCGACAGGCCGCGAACACCGGGGAGCTGTTTTTT. The genes are TRBV4-1 and TRBJ2-2; D perhaps matches TRBD1 (6 bases). Germline CDR1 is MGHRA and CDR2 is YSYEKL. V lost 4 bases to trimming and J lost 0 bases, with 9 bases between them. The length of the CDR3 is 15 residues.

The rearrangement uses TRBV27 and TRBJ2-7, with TRBD1 matching over 10 bases. CDR3 size: 16 residues. Germline loops: CDR1 MNHEY, CDR2 SMNVEV (reference sequence). The V segment lost 3 bases and the J segment 5 bases; nucleotides outside the gene matches: 10. The CDR3 is CASSFYRDRGNNEQYF. In DNA, the CDR3 is TGTGCCAGCAGTTTTTATCGGGACAGGGGTAACAACGAGCAGTACTTC.

The gene calls are TRBV6-1 and TRBJ1-2, with D possibly being TRBD1 (5 bases). Per the germline V gene, CDR1 is MNHNS and CDR2 is SASEGT. This CDR3 region has 15 residues. V lost 5 bases and J 2 bases, leaving 15 bases between the germline ends. CDR3 sequence (DNA): TGTGCCAGCAGTCCCCGTGGCAGGGAAAACTATGGCTACACCTTC. Its protein is CASSPRGRENYGYTF.

The gene calls are TRBV25-1 and TRBJ1-3, with D possibly matching TRBD1 (6 bases). This CDR3 has 15 amino acids. Trimming removed 2 bases from V and 0 bases from J, with 8 bases in between. CDR1 and CDR2 from the germline V gene are MGHDK and SYGVNS. The CDR3 here is CASSEGTHSGNTIYF. DNA of the CDR3: TGTGCCAGCAGTGAAGGGACACACTCTGGAAACACCATATATTTT.

This rearrangement joins TRBV2 to TRBJ2-3; the D gene is possibly TRBD2 (6 bases). Germline CDR1 SNHLY, CDR2 FYNNEI. The CDR3 contains 15 residues. V was shortened by 4 bases and J by 1 base, with 12 bases between the two germline ends. Here the CDR3 DNA reads TGTGCCAGCAGTGGGGGTCTAGCGCGCACAGATACGCAGTATTTT. This sequence encodes CASSGGLARTDTQYF.

The rearrangement links TRBV7-2 to TRBJ2-3; 8 bases match TRBD2. Germline V gene sequence: CDR1 SGHTA, CDR2 FQGNSA. This CDR3 region has 16 residues. Germline trimming cut 3 bases from V and 4 bases from J; bases unmatched to any gene: 9. CDR3 loop: CASSFRAGAGADTQYF. CDR3 DNA sequence: TGTGCCAGCAGCTTCAGGGCGGGAGCGGGAGCAGATACGCAGTATTTT.

The chain combines TRBV7-2 with TRBJ2-5; 7 bases fit TRBD1. Germline V gene data show CDR1 as SGHTA and CDR2 as FQGNSA. V lost 5 bases to trimming and J lost 1 base; unmatched junction nucleotides: 7. The CDR3 consists of 15 residues. For the CDR3, the DNA is TGTGCCAGCAGCACTGCCGGGACAGTCCAAGAGACCCAGTACTTC. Its translation is CASSTAGTVQETQYF.

Here the CDR3 reads CASSLTRGDGYTF. The DNA of the CDR3 is TGTGCCAGCAGCTTGACCCGGGGTGATGGCTACACCTTC. This chain connects TRBV11-2 to TRBJ1-2; D is unresolved. This CDR3 region has 13 residues. With 3 bases removed from V and 6 bases from J, the gap between germline ends came to 11 bases. CDR1 is SGHAT and CDR2 is FQNNGV in the germline V gene.